What follows are 29 T cell receptor beta chains derived from one specimen sequenced in a study of shared clonotypes between healthy human individuals. Sequencing used immunoSEQ multiplex PCR; TCRdb keeps in-frame clones, though not all of them. The repertoire holds approximately 2,000,000 clones, with 80% to 95% as singletons. The naive CD8 fraction comprised CD45RO-negative cells positively selected for CCR7 and excluded terminally differentiated effector memory CD45RA+ cells. The material sequenced was naive CD8+ T cells from PBMCs. The receptor set was obtained from a man aged 18-30 years in good health. Some clones in this sample may be carry-over from other donors' samples.

Remarks on this clone: This sample includes further DNA sequences coding for the same CDR3. The chain couples TRBV6-5 to TRBJ2-7, with 7 bases fitting TRBD1. Trimming at V came to 2 bases and at J to 3 bases, leaving 4 bases not matched to a gene. The CDR3 has 14 residues. Per germline, CDR1 MNHEY and CDR2 SVGAGI. CDR3 nucleotide sequence: TGTGCCAGCAGTTACGGGCAGGGGGTCTACGAGCAGTACTTC. Its protein product is CASSYGQGVYEQYF.

The J gene is TRBJ2-7, the V gene TRBV27; 10 bases align to TRBD1. Germline lookup yields CDR1 MNHEY and CDR2 SMNVEV (reference sequence). V lost 4 bases and J lost 6; bases outside the gene matches: 9. The CDR3 is made up of 15 amino acids. CDR3 in amino acids: CASSSPGQGQGEQYF. The CDR3 DNA follows: TGTGCCAGCAGTTCGCCGGGACAGGGGCAGGGCGAGCAGTACTTC.

V gene TRBV5-5 combines with J gene TRBJ2-3; maybe TRBD2 (6 bases). The V gene's germline CDR1 is SGHKS and CDR2 YYEKEE (reference sequence). Trimming removed 4 bases from V and 0 bases from J, with 15 bases in between. The CDR3 runs to 16 residues. CDR3 coding DNA: TGTGCCAGCAGCCCCTCGCCAGGGACTAGCACAGATACGCAGTATTTT. Amino acids: CASSPSPGTSTDTQYF.

The chain employs TRBV9 and TRBJ2-1; D is uncertain. The V gene's germline CDR1 is SGDLS and CDR2 YYNGEE. V gave up 3 bases and J gave up 1 base, with 11 bases separating them. This CDR3 region has 15 residues. The CDR3 nucleotides are TGTGCCAGCAGCGGCGCAGTGGATTCCTACAATGAGCAGTTCTTC. Encoded protein: CASSGAVDSYNEQFF. Filled out from reference TRBV9 and TRBJ2-1, the complete variable domain reads DSGVTQTPKHLITATGQRVTLRCSPRSGDLSVYWYQQSLDQGLQFLIQYYNGEERAKGNILERFSAQQFPDLHSELNLSSLELGDSALYFCASSGAVDSYNEQFFGPGTRLTVL.

CDR3 protein: CASSARDSPLNTEAFF. CDR3 bases: TGTGCCAGCAGCGCGAGGGACAGTCCTTTGAACACTGAAGCTTTCTTT. The chain is built from TRBV9 and TRBJ1-1; 7 bases map to TRBD1. Germline loops: CDR1 SGDLS, CDR2 YYNGEE. The CDR3 covers 16 residues. The V gene end was trimmed by 3 bases and the J gene end by 0 bases; junction bases not matched to a gene: 8.

The chain couples TRBV7-2 to TRBJ2-1; D might be TRBD2 (6 bases). This CDR3 has 18 amino acids. Germline CDR1 is SGHTA and CDR2 is FQGNSA. V dropped 5 bases and J dropped 5 bases, with 25 bases sitting between them. Here the CDR3 reads CASSPLGWGEGANNEQFF. CDR3 DNA: TGTGCCAGCAGCCCCCTTGGGTGGGGGGAAGGGGCTAACAATGAGCAGTTCTTC.

The chain employs TRBV9 and TRBJ2-7; no definite D call. The ends were cut back, 0 bases at V and 7 bases at J, with 11 bases in the middle. CDR1 is SGDLS, CDR2 YYNGEE, per germline. CDR3 size: 13 residues. For the CDR3, the DNA is TGTGCCAGCAGCGTAGATTCGGGTGGTGAGCAGTACTTC. Translating gives CASSVDSGGEQYF.

Remarks on this clone: Within the sample, other DNA sequences also encode this same CDR3. The chain uses TRBV7-2 and TRBJ2-7; 11 bases line up with TRBD2. The germline V gene has CDR1 SGHTA and CDR2 FQGNSA. The CDR3 loop spans 14 amino acids. J gave up 4 bases and V 1 base, and 0 bases lay outside the gene matches. The CDR3, as DNA: TGTGCCAGCAGCTTAGGACTAGCGGGATACGAGCAGTACTTC. As protein: CASSLGLAGYEQYF.

The chain is built from TRBV4-3 and TRBJ2-7; the D call may be TRBD1 or TRBD2 (5 bases each). V gave up 3 bases and J gave up 2 bases, with 11 bases separating them. The CDR3 loop spans 14 amino acids. Germline assignment: CDR1 LGHNA and CDR2 YSLEER. This CDR3 is CASSQWGTTYEQYF. The CDR3 DNA follows: TGCGCCAGCAGCCAGTGGGGGACCACCTACGAGCAGTACTTC.

CDR3 nucleotide sequence: TGTGCCAGCAGCTTGGATGAAGGGTACTATGGCTACACCTTC. Translated: CASSLDEGYYGYTF. The V call is TRBV5-4, the J call TRBJ1-2, with D hard to call. Germline V gene data show CDR1 as SGHNT and CDR2 as YYREEE (reference sequence). The V gene lost 0 bases and the J gene lost 3 bases, with 9 bases spanning the gap. This CDR3 spans 14 amino acids. The full variable domain, completed using reference TRBV5-4 and TRBJ1-2, is ETGVTQSPTHLIKTRGQQVTLRCSSQSGHNTVSWYQQALGQGPQFIFQYYREEENGRGNFPPRFSGLQFPNYSSELNVNALELDDSALYLCASSLDEGYYGYTFGSGTRLTVV.

CDR3 DNA: TGTGCCAGCAGCTTAGGGGTGACAGGGCGATACCAAGAGACCCAGTACTTC. Residues: CASSLGVTGRYQETQYF. The V and J genes are TRBV7-8 and TRBJ2-5; 7 nucleotides match TRBD1. CDR1 and CDR2 (germline): SGHVS, FQNEAQ. The trim removed 1 base at V and 0 bases at J, leaving 8 bases unmatched. The CDR3 covers 17 residues.

The chain carries TRBV25-1 and TRBJ2-2, with D hard to call. The CDR3 is made up of 14 amino acids. CDR1 MGHDK and CDR2 SYGVNS come from the germline V gene. V was cut by 1 base and J by 0 bases, with 3 bases left in between. Here the CDR3 DNA reads TGTGCCAGCAGTGAATTTTCGAACACCGGGGAGCTGTTTTTT. This codes for CASSEFSNTGELFF.

In this sample, this clone turned up a few times. This chain uses TRBV5-5 with TRBJ1-1, with no clear D. Trimming stripped 1 base from V and 1 base from J, with 5 bases between. The CDR3 sequence is 13 residues long. Germline V lookup: CDR1 SGHKS, CDR2 YYEKEE (reference sequence). In DNA, the CDR3 is TGTGCCAGCAGCTTGCATCCGAACACTGAAGCTTTCTTT. This codes for CASSLHPNTEAFF.

The chain joins TRBV10-1 to TRBJ2-7; 7 nucleotides agree with TRBD1. V shed 2 bases, J shed 0 bases, and the junction held 4 bases outside the gene matches. CDR3 size: 15 residues. CDR1 and CDR2 (germline): WNHNN, SYGVQD (reference sequence). The CDR3 region has the DNA TGCGCCAGCAGTGAGCGGACAGGAAGCTCCTACGAGCAGTACTTC. This gives the protein CASSERTGSSYEQYF.

The chain couples TRBV9 to TRBJ2-7, with no clear D. The CDR3 runs to 15 residues. Looked up from germline, CDR1 is SGDLS and CDR2 is YYNGEE. V was shortened by 0 bases and J by 0 bases, with 10 bases between the two germline ends. CDR3 protein: CASSVGALSSYEQYF. The CDR3 coding sequence is TGTGCCAGCAGCGTAGGGGCCCTTAGCTCCTACGAGCAGTACTTC.

The chain couples TRBV7-8 to TRBJ1-5; D is uncertain. Germline-derived CDR1 and CDR2 are SGHVS and FQNEAQ. The CDR3 runs to 12 residues. The V and J ends lost 5 bases and 2 bases respectively, with 4 bases between them. The CDR3 DNA sequence: TGTGCCAGCAGCGATGGCAATCAGCCCCAGCATTTT. Protein product: CASSDGNQPQHF.

This clone was seen once. Other DNA variants within this sample encode the same CDR3. The chain combines TRBV7-9 with TRBJ2-7; tentative D call: TRBD2 (5 bases). CDR3 size: 13 residues. Trimming removed 4 bases at V and 2 bases at J, with 9 bases between. The germline V gene has CDR1 SEHNR and CDR2 FQNEAQ (reference sequence). The CDR3 reads CASSSSGAYEQYF. CDR3 in DNA: TGTGCCAGCAGCTCGTCCGGGGCCTACGAGCAGTACTTC.

The chain recombines TRBV20-1 with TRBJ1-2; D gene unclear. CDR1 is DFQATT and CDR2 is SNEGSKA in the germline V gene (reference sequence). CDR3 length equals 10 residues. Trimming took 3 bases from V and 8 from J, leaving 7 bases between them. The DNA for the CDR3 is TGCAGTGCTAGGGCGGGGGGCTACACCTTC. This translates into CSARAGGYTF.

The chain recombines TRBV5-1 with TRBJ2-3; D uncertain. The CDR3 loop spans 17 amino acids. Trimming left V 4 bases short and J 6 bases short, with 24 bases between. Germline V lookup: CDR1 SGHRS, CDR2 YFSETQ. CDR3 DNA sequence: TGCGCCAGCAGCCCTATCAAAGACAAGCTCTTTGGGGATACGCAGTATTTT. The encoded protein is CASSPIKDKLFGDTQYF.

CDR3 sequence: CASSVSGRVGVTDTQYF. CDR3 sequence (DNA): TGTGCCAGCAGCGTTAGCGGGAGAGTTGGTGTAACAGATACGCAGTATTTT. This chain joins TRBV9 and TRBJ2-3; the match to TRBD2 covers 9 bases. This CDR3 spans 17 amino acids. V gave up 2 bases and J gave up 3 bases; unmatched junction bases: 10. Germline lookup yields CDR1 SGDLS and CDR2 YYNGEE. The complete variable domain, with remaining parts taken from reference TRBV9 and TRBJ2-3, reads DSGVTQTPKHLITATGQRVTLRCSPRSGDLSVYWYQQSLDQGLQFLIQYYNGEERAKGNILERFSAQQFPDLHSELNLSSLELGDSALYFCASSVSGRVGVTDTQYFGPGTRLTVL.

Points on this clone: At the DNA level, this CDR3 is encoded by other sequences in the same sample as well. V usage is TRBV28 and J usage is TRBJ2-7; D remains unclear. V was cut by 3 bases and J by 3 bases, with 3 bases left in between. The CDR3 extends over 11 amino acids. Germline V gene data show CDR1 as MDHEN and CDR2 as SYDVKM. In DNA, the CDR3 is TGTGCCAGCAGTTTGGACTACGAGCAGTACTTC. This sequence encodes CASSLDYEQYF.

Concerning this clone: Its ends do not fully match the called genes, so a read error is possible. The genes are TRBV4-1 and TRBJ2-3, with unresolved D. This CDR3 has 16 amino acids. The germline CDR1 and CDR2 sequences are MGHRA and YSYEKL. The CDR3 protein is CASSPRIEYVLRIDHF. CDR3 nucleotides: TGCGCCAGCAGCCCAAGGATCGAGTATGTGCTTAGAATTGACCATTTT.

On this clone itself: Distinct nucleotide sequences in the sample also encode this CDR3. The chain recombines TRBV11-2 with TRBJ2-1; TRBD2 aligns across 10 bases. CDR1 and CDR2 from the germline V gene are SGHAT and FQNNGV. The CDR3 spans 15 residues. V was pared by 4 bases and J by 4 bases, with 4 bases of the junction left unmatched. In nucleotides, the CDR3 is TGTGCCAGCAGCTCCGGGACTAGCGCTTACAATGAGCAGTTCTTC. Protein: CASSSGTSAYNEQFF.

V usage is TRBV6-5 and J usage is TRBJ2-7; D possibly uses TRBD1 or TRBD2 (5 bases each). The V gene lost 3 bases and the J gene lost 1 base, with 13 bases spanning the gap. Germline CDR1 reads MNHEY; CDR2 reads SVGAGI. CDR3 length: 15 amino acids. CDR3 in DNA: TGTGCCAGCAGTTATTCGGGACCGACTTCCTACGAGCAGTACTTC. Its protein product is CASSYSGPTSYEQYF.

V and J are TRBV4-1 and TRBJ2-3, with D uncertain. CDR3 length equals 15 residues. V lost 5 bases and J 2 bases, leaving 14 bases between the germline ends. Germline loops: CDR1 MGHRA, CDR2 YSYEKL. In nucleotides, the CDR3 is TGCGCCAGCAGCGCGAAAACGGGCCTCACAGATACGCAGTATTTT. Protein: CASSAKTGLTDTQYF.

The chain links TRBV4-2 to TRBJ2-7; the match to TRBD2 covers 7 bases. This CDR3 comprises 15 residues. CDR1 LGHNA and CDR2 YNFKEQ come from the germline V gene. V shed 0 bases and J 4 bases; nucleotides not matched to a gene: 6. The CDR3 protein is CASSQDPREAYEQYF. The CDR3 DNA sequence: TGTGCCAGCAGCCAAGACCCCCGGGAGGCATACGAGCAGTACTTC.

The rearrangement uses TRBV9 and TRBJ2-1, with 13 bases identical to TRBD2. The ends lost 4 bases at V and 8 bases at J; junction bases unmatched: 3. The CDR3 consists of 14 residues. Germline V gene lookup returns CDR1 SGDLS and CDR2 YYNGEE. CDR3: CASSLGTSGDEQFF. The DNA of the CDR3 is TGTGCCAGCAGCCTCGGGACTAGCGGGGATGAGCAGTTCTTC.

A word on this clone: This sample also contains other DNA sequences that code for the same CDR3. The CDR3 spells CASSLLGNQPQHF. CDR3 sequence (DNA): TGTGCCAGCAGTTTACTCGGGAATCAGCCCCAGCATTTT. The chain employs TRBV27 and TRBJ1-5; D not certain. CDR3 length: 13 amino acids. Trimming took off 2 bases at V and 4 bases at J, with 6 bases between the two ends. Germline CDR1 is MNHEY and CDR2 is SMNVEV (reference sequence).

J is TRBJ2-2 and V is TRBV11-2; no definite D call. Germline assignment: CDR1 SGHAT and CDR2 FQNNGV. CDR3 length equals 12 residues. Between the trimmed V and J ends, which lost 3 bases and 6 bases, there was a span of 5 bases. The CDR3 DNA reads TGTGCCAGCAGCTTGAATGCCGGGGAGCTGTTTTTT. It translates to CASSLNAGELFF.